The 9 T cell receptor beta chains in this list originate from one sample, sequenced in a study of blood T cell repertoires in COVID-19. TCRdb's copy holds only in-frame clones and misses some; the assay was immunoSEQ multiplex PCR. The sample has approximately 77,000 clones, 70% to 90% seen once. The material sequenced was peripheral blood. The receptors stem from a man aged 25 to 40 with acute or convalescent COVID-19.

This rearrangement joins TRBV10-2 to TRBJ1-5; no clear D. With 4 bases removed from V and 0 bases from J, the gap between germline ends came to 7 bases. CDR3 size: 14 residues. Germline CDR1 is WSHSY and CDR2 is SAAADI. CDR3 region: CASSGGDSNQPQHF. The CDR3 DNA sequence: TGCGCCAGCAGTGGCGGGGATAGCAATCAGCCCCAGCATTTT.

V is TRBV29-1 and J is TRBJ1-1; D not certain. Between the trimmed V and J ends, which lost 6 bases and 11 bases, there was a span of 16 bases. CDR1 is SQVTM and CDR2 is ANQGSEA in the germline V gene. CDR3 length: 11 residues. The CDR3 sequence: CSVDDTGLAFF. The CDR3 region has the DNA TGCAGCGTGGACGACACGGGATTGGCTTTCTTT.

The rearrangement joins TRBV28 to TRBJ1-3, with 7 bases aligning to TRBD1. The germline V gene has CDR1 MDHEN and CDR2 SYDVKM. Trimming cost V 8 bases and J 2 bases; bases outside gene matches: 6. This CDR3 spans 14 amino acids. CDR3 in DNA: TGTGCCAGCCAAACAGGGGAAGCTGGAAACACCATATATTTT. It yields the protein CASQTGEAGNTIYF.

This clone was found once. This sequence joins TRBV19 and TRBJ2-7; 8 bases align to TRBD1. CDR1 is LNHDA, CDR2 SQIVND, per germline (reference sequence). The CDR3 length is 13 residues. J gave up 6 bases and V 5 bases, and 6 bases lay outside the gene matches. The CDR3 region is CASSSSDRGEQYV. CDR3 DNA: TGTGCCAGTAGTTCCTCTGACAGGGGCGAGCAGTACGTC.

This clone was seen just once. CDR3 sequence (DNA): TGTGCCAGCAGTTCCTCGGCAGGGACACATCAGCCCCAGCATTTT. Translation: CASSSSAGTHQPQHF. This sequence joins TRBV6-5 and TRBJ1-5; D may be TRBD1 (6 bases). The V gene lost 4 bases and the J gene lost 5 bases, with 15 bases spanning the gap. CDR3 length: 15 residues. Germline CDR1 and CDR2: MNHEY and SVGAGI.

This clone has a single count. This chain joins TRBV30 and TRBJ1-2; 7 bases are shared with TRBD1. The CDR3 extends over 13 amino acids. V trimming: 3 bases; J trimming: 3 bases; junction bases outside the gene matches: 4. CDR1 GTSNPN and CDR2 SVGIG come from the germline V gene (reference sequence). The CDR3 protein is CAWSIQGYYGYTF. In DNA, the CDR3 is TGTGCCTGGAGCATACAGGGGTACTATGGCTACACCTTC. The whole variable domain, filled in from reference TRBV30 and TRBJ1-2, reads SQTIHQWPATLVQPVGSPLSLECTVEGTSNPNLYWYRQAAGRGLQLLFYSVGIGQISSEVPQNLSASRPQDRQFILSSKKLLLSDSGFYLCAWSIQGYYGYTFGSGTRLTVV.

This clone was detected once. V gene TRBV30 combines with J gene TRBJ1-4; weak D call: TRBD1 (6 bases). Germline V gene lookup returns CDR1 GTSNPN and CDR2 SVGIG (reference sequence). The V end lost 1 base, the J end lost 8 bases, and 11 bases lay between the germline ends. The CDR3 has 13 residues. The CDR3: CAWSGQVKEKLFF. CDR3 bases: TGTGCCTGGAGTGGACAGGTTAAGGAAAAACTGTTTTTT.

The rearrangement links TRBV20-1 to TRBJ2-5, with TRBD2 matching over 9 bases. CDR1 is DFQATT, CDR2 SNEGSKA, per germline (reference sequence). V lost 3 bases and J lost 1; bases outside the gene matches: 3. This CDR3 contains 14 residues. The CDR3 DNA is TGCAGTGCTAGTGCGGGAGGGGTCCAAGAGACCCAGTACTTC. This sequence encodes CSASAGGVQETQYF.

There are a few counts of this clone. The CDR3 DNA reads as TGTGCCAGCAGTCTACGGGAGAGTAACTACGAGCAGTACGTC. Encoded protein: CASSLRESNYEQYV. The V gene is TRBV6-6, the J gene TRBJ2-7, with D perhaps TRBD2 (6 bases). Germline CDR1 reads MNHNY; CDR2 reads SVGAGI (reference sequence). The CDR3 runs 14 residues. The V and J ends lost 5 bases and 3 bases respectively, with 14 bases between them.